This TCR beta chain was captured in a study of T cell repertoires in cytomegalovirus infection. Study details: HLA-B-restricted CMV epitopes that are well studied were used alongside recently identified HLA-C-restricted ones.

Germline V gene data show CDR1 as SGHVS and CDR2 as FNYEAQ. This CDR3 contains 12 residues. V lost 6 bases and J 8 bases, leaving 11 bases between the germline ends. To note about this clonotype: No antigen is known for it.

In TCRdb, the reads were re-called with MiXCR into one record per CDR3 protein. The profile shows roughly 80,000 distinct CDR3 sequences, about 24% of them singletons. The specimen was CD8+ T cells from cultured PBMCs, collected from culture after CMV antigen stimulation. This TCR came from a human donor in good health (CMV status not recorded). Some clones in this sample may be carry-over from other donors' samples. The chain couples TRBV7-6 to TRBJ2-1; D not resolved. The CDR3 loop reads CASRDLSDEQFF. The DNA for the CDR3 is TGTGCCAGCAGGGATCTGAGCGATGAGCAGTTCTTC.